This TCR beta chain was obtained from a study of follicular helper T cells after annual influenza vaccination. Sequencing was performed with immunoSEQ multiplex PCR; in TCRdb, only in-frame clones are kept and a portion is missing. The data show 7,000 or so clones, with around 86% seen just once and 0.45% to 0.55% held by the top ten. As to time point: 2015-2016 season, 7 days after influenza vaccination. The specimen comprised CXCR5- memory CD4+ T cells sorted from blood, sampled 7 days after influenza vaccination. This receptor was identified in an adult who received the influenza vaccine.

CDR3 DNA: TGTGCCAGCAGCTTATGGGACAAATCCTATGGCTACACCTTC. Amino acids: CASSLWDKSYGYTF. V gene TRBV11-2 combines with J gene TRBJ1-2, with D perhaps matching TRBD1 (6 bases). V was shortened by 2 bases and J by 4 bases, with 11 bases between the two germline ends. The CDR3 is 14 residues long. Germline assignment: CDR1 SGHAT and CDR2 FQNNGV.